This paragraph covers one TCR beta chain sequence. What it binds is unknown. The source of the sample is a study of identifying expanded T cells in peripheral blood. The data were produced by immunoSEQ multiplex PCR, yet TCRdb's version contains in-frame clones alone and is incomplete. The sample holds around 70,000 clones, around 90% seen once. No infections or other immune events were documented during collection. Broader study findings: Clone count variance between approximately 2-week samples rose with total template count. Technical replicates showed around 1.3 changed clones; roughly two weeks around 15; four weeks 19.

The sequence was obtained from a person aged 18 to 75 in good health. The material sequenced was blood.

The CDR3 region has the DNA TGTGCCAGCAGTTACTCCGAAGGATCTGGGGCCAACGTCCTGACTTTC. Its protein product is CASSYSEGSGANVLTF. The chain combines TRBV6-5 with TRBJ2-6; D unresolved. Trimming removed 0 bases at V and 1 base at J, with 7 bases between. This CDR3 contains 16 residues. Germline values: CDR1 MNHEY, CDR2 SVGAGI.